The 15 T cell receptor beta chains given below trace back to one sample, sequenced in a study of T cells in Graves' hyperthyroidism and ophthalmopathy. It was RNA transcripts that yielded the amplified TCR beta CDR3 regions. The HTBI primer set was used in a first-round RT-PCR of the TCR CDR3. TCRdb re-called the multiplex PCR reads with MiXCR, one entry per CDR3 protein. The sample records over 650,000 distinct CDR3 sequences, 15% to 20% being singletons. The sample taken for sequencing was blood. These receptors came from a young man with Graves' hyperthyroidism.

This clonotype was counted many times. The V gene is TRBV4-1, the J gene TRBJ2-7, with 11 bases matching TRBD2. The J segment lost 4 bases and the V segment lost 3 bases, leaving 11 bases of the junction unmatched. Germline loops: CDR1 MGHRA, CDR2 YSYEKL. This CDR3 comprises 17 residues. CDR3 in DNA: TGCGCCAGCAGCCATGATTTGACTAGCGGGGACCCATACGAGCAGTACTTC. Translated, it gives CASSHDLTSGDPYEQYF.

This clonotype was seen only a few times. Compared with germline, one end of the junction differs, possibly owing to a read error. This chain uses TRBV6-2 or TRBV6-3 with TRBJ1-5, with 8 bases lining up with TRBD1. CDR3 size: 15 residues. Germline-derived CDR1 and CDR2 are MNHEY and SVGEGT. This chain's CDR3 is CAGSPGQGGYQPQHF. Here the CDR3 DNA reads TGTGCCGGCAGCCCAGGACAGGGTGGGTATCAGCCCCAGCATTTT.

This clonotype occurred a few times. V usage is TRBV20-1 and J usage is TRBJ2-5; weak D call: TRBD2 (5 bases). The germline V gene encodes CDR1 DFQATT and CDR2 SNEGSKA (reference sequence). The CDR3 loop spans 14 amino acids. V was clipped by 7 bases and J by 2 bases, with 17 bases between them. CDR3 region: CSVTTFRRQETQYF. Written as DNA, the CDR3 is TGCAGTGTTACGACATTCAGGAGGCAAGAGACCCAGTACTTC.

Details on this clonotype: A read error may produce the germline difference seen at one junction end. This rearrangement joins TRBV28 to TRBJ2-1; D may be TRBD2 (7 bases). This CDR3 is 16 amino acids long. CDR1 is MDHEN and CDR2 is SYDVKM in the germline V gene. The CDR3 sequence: CASSLSGGLDYNEQLF. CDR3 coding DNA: TGTGCCAGCAGTTTATCGGGGGGCCTGGACTACAATGAGCAGCTCTTC.

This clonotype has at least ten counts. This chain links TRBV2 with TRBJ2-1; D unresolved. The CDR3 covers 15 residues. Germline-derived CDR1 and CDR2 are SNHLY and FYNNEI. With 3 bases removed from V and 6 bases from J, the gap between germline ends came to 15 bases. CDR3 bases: TGTGCCAGCAGTGACGCCCGGGTTTTACCCAATGAGCAGTTCTTC. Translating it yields CASSDARVLPNEQFF.

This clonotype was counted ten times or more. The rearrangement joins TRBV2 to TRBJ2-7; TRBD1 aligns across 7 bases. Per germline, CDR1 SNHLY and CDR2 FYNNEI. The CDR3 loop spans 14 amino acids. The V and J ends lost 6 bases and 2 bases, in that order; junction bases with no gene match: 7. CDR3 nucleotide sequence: TGTGCCAGCAGCACCGGGACAGCCACCTACGAGCAGTACTTC. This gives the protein CASSTGTATYEQYF.

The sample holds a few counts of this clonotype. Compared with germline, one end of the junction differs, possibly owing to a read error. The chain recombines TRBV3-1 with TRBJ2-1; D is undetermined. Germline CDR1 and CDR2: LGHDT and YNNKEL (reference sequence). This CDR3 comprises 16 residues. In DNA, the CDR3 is TGTGCCGGCAGCCAAGATGACACAGACCCCTACAATGAGCAGTTCTTC. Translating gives CAGSQDDTDPYNEQFF.

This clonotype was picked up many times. CDR3 protein: CAWSVREREWNGELFF. As DNA, the CDR3 is TGTGCCTGGAGTGTACGGGAGCGGGAGTGGAACGGGGAGCTGTTTTTT. J is TRBJ2-2 and V is TRBV30, with 8 bases fitting TRBD2. V lost 0 bases and J lost 7; bases outside the gene matches: 10. Looked up from germline, CDR1 is GTSNPN and CDR2 is SVGIG (reference sequence). There are 16 residues in the CDR3.

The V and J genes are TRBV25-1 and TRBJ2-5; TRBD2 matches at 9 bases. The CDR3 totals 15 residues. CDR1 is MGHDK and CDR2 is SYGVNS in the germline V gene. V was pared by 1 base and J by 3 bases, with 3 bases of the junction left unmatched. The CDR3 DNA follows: TGTGCCAGCAGTGAATGGTTAGCGGGAGAAGAGACCCAGTACTTC. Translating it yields CASSEWLAGEETQYF.

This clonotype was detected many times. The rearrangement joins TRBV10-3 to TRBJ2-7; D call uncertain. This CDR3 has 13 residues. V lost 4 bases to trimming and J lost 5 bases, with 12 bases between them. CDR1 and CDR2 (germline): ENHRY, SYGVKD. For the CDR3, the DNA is TGTGCCATCAGTGCGGTGGGGTCGGACGAGCAGTACTTC. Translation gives CAISAVGSDEQYF.

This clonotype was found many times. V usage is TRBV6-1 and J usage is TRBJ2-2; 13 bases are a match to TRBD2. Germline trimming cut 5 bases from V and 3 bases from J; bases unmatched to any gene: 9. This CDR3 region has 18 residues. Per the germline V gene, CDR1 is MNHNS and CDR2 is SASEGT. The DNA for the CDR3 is TGTGCCAGCAGTCCCCGACTAGCGGGAGGATTGGACACCGGGGAGCTGTTTTTT. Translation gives CASSPRLAGGLDTGELFF.

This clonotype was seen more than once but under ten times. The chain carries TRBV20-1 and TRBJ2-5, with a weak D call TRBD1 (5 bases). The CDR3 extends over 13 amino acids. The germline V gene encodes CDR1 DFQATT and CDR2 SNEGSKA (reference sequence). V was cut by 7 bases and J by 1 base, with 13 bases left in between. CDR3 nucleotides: TGCAGTGAAACCGTGACAGCCCAAGAGACCCAGTACTTC. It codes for CSETVTAQETQYF.

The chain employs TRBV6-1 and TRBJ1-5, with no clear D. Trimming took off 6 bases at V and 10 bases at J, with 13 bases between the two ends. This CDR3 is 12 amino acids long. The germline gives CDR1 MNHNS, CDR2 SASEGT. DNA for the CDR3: TGTGCCAGCAGCTGGGTGGGCTATCCCCAGCATTTT. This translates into CASSWVGYPQHF.

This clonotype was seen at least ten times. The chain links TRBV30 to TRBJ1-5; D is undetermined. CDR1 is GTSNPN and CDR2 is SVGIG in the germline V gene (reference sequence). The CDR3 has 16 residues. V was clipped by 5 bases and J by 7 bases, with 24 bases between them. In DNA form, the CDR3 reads TGTGCCTGGGGAAGGGAGGGATGGTCCCGCAGCCAGCCCCAGCATTTT. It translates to CAWGREGWSRSQPQHF.

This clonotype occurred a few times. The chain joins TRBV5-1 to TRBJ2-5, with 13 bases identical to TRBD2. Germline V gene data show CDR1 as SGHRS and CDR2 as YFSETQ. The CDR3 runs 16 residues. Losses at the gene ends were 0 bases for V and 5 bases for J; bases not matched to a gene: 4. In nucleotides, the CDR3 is TGCGCCAGCAGCTTGGCCGGGACTAGCGGGATGGAGACCCAGTACTTC. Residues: CASSLAGTSGMETQYF.